This TCR beta chain was documented in a study of blood T cell repertoires in COVID-19. Background on the study: COVID-19 samples, acute and convalescent, were from the United States, Italy and Spain. Nucleic acid was either cDNA or gDNA, and it came from T cells, B-cell-depleted T cells, or PBMCs.

Assay: immunoSEQ multiplex PCR; the TCRdb copy retains only in-frame clones and omits some. The data show fewer than 250,000 clones, around 90% seen once. All enrollees were about 18 to 95 years old and from fewer than 30 US areas. Cohorts were assigned according to the clinical history that participants reported. Sequencing was performed on PBMCs or T cells enriched from blood (not recorded which). The receptor comes from a woman in her forties or fifties with acute COVID-19.

CDR3 DNA sequence: TGTGCCAGCCGACTGAGGGAGGCCAACGTCCTGACTTTC. Residues: CASRLREANVLTF. This rearrangement joins TRBV12-3 or TRBV12-4 to TRBJ2-6, with D possibly TRBD2 on 5 matching bases. The V and J ends lost 8 bases and 6 bases respectively, with 11 bases between them. The CDR3 sequence is 13 residues long.